The rows below give T cell receptor beta chains drawn from one sample of a study of T cell repertoires in cytomegalovirus infection. TCRdb re-called the reads with MiXCR, one entry per CDR3 protein. The sample lists 150,000 to 200,000 distinct CDR3 sequences, more than 15% seen once, with around 19% in the top ten. Sequencing was done on a sample of CD8+ T cells from PBMCs. The source is a human donor in good health (CMV status not recorded). Some clones in this sample may be carry-over from other donors' samples. Each CDR3 is given with its conserved first and last residue. A D gene is named only where the DNA matches it firmly. Size values are once, few and many counts, or a class for expanded clones, and some rows have none.

v_call	d_call	j_call	clone_size	cdr3_aa	cdr3_nt
TRBV7-6	.	TRBJ2-1	few	CASSFIGNEQFF	TGTGCCAGCAGCTTCATCGGCAATGAGCAGTTCTTC
TRBV6-2/TRBV6-3	TRBD2	TRBJ2-1	few	CASSYSPSGLYNEQFF	TGTGCCAGCAGTTACTCCCCTAGCGGACTCTACAATGAGCAGTTCTTC
TRBV12-3/TRBV12-4	TRBD1	TRBJ2-3	few	CASSFSPGTVVNTQYF	TGTGCCAGCAGTTTCTCCCCCGGGACAGTCGTCAATACGCAGTATTTT
TRBV6-2/TRBV6-3	TRBD2	TRBJ2-1	many	CASSYSLAGHNEQFF	TGTGCCAGCAGTTACTCCCTAGCGGGACACAATGAGCAGTTCTTC
TRBV28	TRBD2	TRBJ2-1	.	CASSLGLAGEYYNEQFF	TGTGCCAGCAGTTTAGGGCTAGCGGGGGAATACTACAATGAGCAGTTCTTC
TRBV7-9	TRBD1	TRBJ1-5	few	CASRAGDRINQPQHF	TGTGCCAGCAGGGCGGGGGACAGGATCAATCAGCCCCAGCATTTT
TRBV28	.	TRBJ1-1	few	CASSHSSNTEAFF	TGTGCCAGCAGTCACTCGTCGAACACTGAAGCTTTCTTT
TRBV29-1	.	TRBJ2-4	few	CSVVTVDKNIQYF	TGCAGCGTTGTAACGGTGGACAAAAACATTCAGTACTTC
TRBV7-9	TRBD1	TRBJ1-2	.	CASSRGQGRDGYTF	TGTGCCAGCAGTCGCGGACAGGGACGGGATGGCTACACCTTC
TRBV5-4	.	TRBJ1-1	once	CASSLNSNPNTEAFF	TGTGCCAGCAGTTTAAACAGCAACCCGAACACTGAAGCTTTCTTT
TRBV7-2	TRBD1	TRBJ2-7	few	CASSLSGTGVVEQYF	TGTGCCAGCAGCTTATCCGGGACAGGGGTAGTCGAGCAGTACTTC
TRBV5-6	TRBD1	TRBJ2-7	.	CASSWGQAYEQYF	TGTGCCAGCAGCTGGGGACAGGCCTACGAGCAGTACTTC
TRBV6-1	.	TRBJ2-5	.	CASTPPRLQETQYF	TGTGCCAGCACCCCCCCGCGGCTGCAAGAGACCCAGTACTTC
TRBV7-2	.	TRBJ1-1	many	CASSPSPGGHTEAFF	TGTGCCAGCAGCCCGAGCCCCGGGGGCCACACTGAAGCTTTCTTT
TRBV29-1	.	TRBJ2-1	few	CSVQDREGSYNEQFF	TGCAGCGTCCAGGACAGGGAGGGATCCTACAATGAGCAGTTCTTC
TRBV6-2/TRBV6-3	.	TRBJ2-3	few	CASSYEVYTDTQYF	TGTGCCAGCAGTTATGAAGTATACACAGATACGCAGTATTTT
TRBV28	.	TRBJ2-7	.	CASSWGPVEEQYF	TGTGCCAGCAGTTGGGGCCCTGTGGAAGAGCAGTACTTC
TRBV2	.	TRBJ1-6	.	CANREDSSYNSPLHF	TGTGCCAACCGGGAGGATAGCTCCTATAATTCACCCCTCCACTTT
TRBV6-1	TRBD1	TRBJ2-7	.	CASRTGTGAYYEQYF	TGTGCCAGCAGGACGGGGACAGGGGCGTACTACGAGCAGTACTTC
TRBV7-6	.	TRBJ2-7	many	CASSQAGGTYEQYF	TGTGCCAGCAGCCAAGCCGGGGGTACCTACGAGCAGTACTTC
TRBV10-3	TRBD1	TRBJ2-7	few	CAISETTGTAAYEQYF	TGTGCCATCAGTGAGACGACCGGGACAGCGGCCTACGAGCAGTACTTC
TRBV4-3	.	TRBJ2-7	.	CASSQGRWGNYEQYF	TGCGCCAGCAGCCAGGGGAGGTGGGGCAATTACGAGCAGTACTTC
TRBV7-6	.	TRBJ2-2	.	CASSLSLLNTGELFF	TGTGCCAGCAGCTTAAGCCTGCTAAACACCGGGGAGCTGTTTTTT
TRBV2	TRBD2	TRBJ2-7	few	CASSTSGGPYEQYF	TGTGCCAGCAGTACTAGCGGGGGGCCCTACGAGCAGTACTTC
TRBV28	.	TRBJ1-5	medium-sized	CASSFLGGGQPQHF	TGTGCCAGCAGTTTTCTAGGGGGTGGACAGCCCCAGCATTTT
TRBV28	TRBD1	TRBJ1-5	few	CASKDRGNSNQPQHF	TGTGCCAGCAAAGACAGGGGAAATAGCAATCAGCCCCAGCATTTT
TRBV20-1	TRBD2	TRBJ2-5	.	CSASVVRTSGKETQYF	TGCAGTGCTAGTGTCGTGCGGACTAGCGGTAAAGAGACCCAGTACTTC
TRBV7-9	.	TRBJ2-5	.	CASSTTGTLETQYF	TGTGCCAGCAGCACAACCGGGACGCTAGAGACCCAGTACTTC
TRBV11-2	.	TRBJ2-2	many	CASSLVGLGPISTGELFF	TGTGCCAGCAGCTTAGTAGGTCTAGGGCCGATCTCCACCGGGGAGCTGTTTTTT
TRBV7-9	.	TRBJ2-5	few	CASSLDQGQETQYF	TGTGCCAGCAGCTTAGATCAAGGGCAGGAGACCCAGTACTTC
TRBV7-6	.	TRBJ2-7	.	CASSPESGSYEQYF	TGTGCCAGCAGCCCTGAGAGCGGGTCCTACGAGCAGTACTTC
TRBV7-2	.	TRBJ2-7	few	CASSLPTYSSYEQYF	TGTGCCAGCAGCTTACCGACCTATAGCTCCTACGAGCAGTACTTC
TRBV10-3	.	TRBJ2-7	few	CAIGRGEGTEQYF	TGTGCCATCGGGAGAGGAGAGGGAACCGAGCAGTACTTC
TRBV7-9	TRBD2	TRBJ2-7	.	CASSPSGEIYEQYF	TGTGCCAGCAGCCCCAGCGGGGAAATCTACGAGCAGTACTTC
TRBV7-2	.	TRBJ2-7	many	CASSSNLGPLNEQYF	TGTGCCAGCAGCTCTAATCTGGGACCACTAAACGAGCAGTACTTC
TRBV29-1	TRBD2	TRBJ2-5	.	CSVEAGPGGETQYF	TGCAGCGTTGAAGCTGGCCCCGGGGGGGAGACCCAGTACTTC
TRBV27	.	TRBJ2-3	.	CASSLSGQIDTQYF	TGTGCCAGCAGTTTATCTGGGCAGATAGATACGCAGTATTTT
TRBV9	.	TRBJ2-2	few	CASSVVGEATGELFF	TGTGCCAGCAGCGTAGTTGGTGAGGCCACCGGGGAGCTGTTTTTT
TRBV19	.	TRBJ1-6	.	CASSTLDVDSPLHF	TGTGCCAGTAGTACCCTAGATGTTGATTCACCCCTCCACTTT
TRBV28	.	TRBJ1-1	.	CASSLFRSTEAFF	TGTGCCAGCAGTTTATTCAGGAGCACTGAAGCTTTCTTT
TRBV7-2	.	TRBJ1-6	.	CASSLAPVTRNSPLHF	TGTGCCAGCAGCTTAGCGCCGGTCACAAGGAATTCACCCCTCCACTTT
TRBV7-2	TRBD2	TRBJ2-7	.	CASSLRRAGDYEQYF	TGTGCCAGCAGCTTACGTAGGGCGGGGGACTACGAGCAGTACTTC
TRBV7-3	.	TRBJ2-7	.	CASSLKNGYEQYF	TGTGCCAGCAGCTTAAAGAACGGCTACGAGCAGTACTTC
TRBV3-1	.	TRBJ1-2	.	CASSQEFRGSPNYGYTF	TGTGCCAGCAGCCAAGAGTTTCGTGGGTCGCCTAACTATGGCTACACCTTC
TRBV7-2	TRBD2	TRBJ2-3	many	CASSLWSGGDTQYF	TGTGCCAGCAGCTTATGGAGCGGGGGTGATACGCAGTATTTT
TRBV6-6	TRBD2	TRBJ2-1	few	CASSYTAGGEGEQFF	TGTGCCAGCAGTTACACCGCGGGGGGGGAGGGCGAGCAGTTCTTC
TRBV9	TRBD1	TRBJ2-1	.	CASSVGTGPYNEQFF	TGTGCCAGCAGCGTCGGGACAGGACCCTACAATGAGCAGTTCTTC
TRBV7-8	.	TRBJ2-1	many	CASSLASNAYNEQFF	TGTGCCAGCAGCTTAGCTTCTAACGCCTACAATGAGCAGTTCTTC
TRBV28	.	TRBJ2-3	few	CASSLFLTHTQYF	TGTGCCAGCAGTTTGTTTTTGACACATACGCAGTATTTT
TRBV6-2/TRBV6-3	.	TRBJ2-4	.	CASTSLGGPAKNIQYF	TGTGCCAGCACCTCCCTTGGGGGTCCAGCCAAAAACATTCAGTACTTC
TRBV3-1	.	TRBJ1-4	.	CASSQGRGGVNEKLFF	TGTGCCAGCAGCCAAGGAAGGGGAGGGGTGAATGAAAAACTGTTTTTT
TRBV7-6	TRBD1	TRBJ2-7	few	CADGDSSYEQYF	TGTGCCGACGGGGACAGCTCCTACGAGCAGTACTTC
TRBV19	TRBD2	TRBJ2-2	many	CASRTGLAGEGELFF	TGTGCCAGTAGGACCGGACTAGCGGGAGAGGGGGAGCTGTTTTTT
TRBV7-6	TRBD2	TRBJ2-1	few	CASSSSMGGLAPNEQFF	TGTGCCAGCAGCTCATCGATGGGAGGACTAGCGCCTAATGAGCAGTTCTTC
TRBV7-2	TRBD1	TRBJ2-3	.	CASSWAPAGQADTQYF	TGTGCCAGCAGCTGGGCACCTGCCGGACAGGCAGATACGCAGTATTTT
TRBV7-2	.	TRBJ1-1	few	CASGGGGGMNTEAFF	TGTGCCAGCGGCGGGGGAGGAGGGATGAACACTGAAGCTTTCTTT
TRBV7-2	.	TRBJ2-2	.	CASSFHRDKPYTGELFF	TGTGCCAGCAGCTTCCACCGGGACAAACCTTACACCGGGGAGCTGTTTTTT
TRBV5-5	TRBD1	TRBJ2-1	.	CASSFRDRTYNEQFF	TGTGCCAGCAGCTTCCGGGACAGGACTTACAATGAGCAGTTCTTC
TRBV7-8	.	TRBJ2-1	few	CASSRDSAEDNEQFF	TGTGCCAGCAGCCGGGACTCCGCTGAGGACAATGAGCAGTTCTTC